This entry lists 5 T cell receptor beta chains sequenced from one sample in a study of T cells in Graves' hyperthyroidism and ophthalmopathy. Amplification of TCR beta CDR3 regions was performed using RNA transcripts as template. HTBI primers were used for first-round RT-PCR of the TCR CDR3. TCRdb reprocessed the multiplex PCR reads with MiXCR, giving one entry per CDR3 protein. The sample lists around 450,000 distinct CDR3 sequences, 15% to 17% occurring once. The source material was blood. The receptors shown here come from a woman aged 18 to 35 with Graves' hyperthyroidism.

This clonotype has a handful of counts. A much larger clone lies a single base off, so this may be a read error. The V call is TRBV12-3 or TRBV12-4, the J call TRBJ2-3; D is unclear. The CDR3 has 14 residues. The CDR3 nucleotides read TGTGCCAGCAGTGCCGATTTAAGCGTAGATGCGCAGTATTTT. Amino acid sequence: CASSADLSVDAQYF.

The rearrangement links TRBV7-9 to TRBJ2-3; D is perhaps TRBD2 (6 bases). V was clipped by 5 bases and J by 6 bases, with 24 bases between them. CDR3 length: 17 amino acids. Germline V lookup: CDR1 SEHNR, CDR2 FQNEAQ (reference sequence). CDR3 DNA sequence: TGTGCCAGCAGCCCCCACCTAGCGTTTAACCTTCCGGATACGCAGTATTTT. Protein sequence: CASSPHLAFNLPDTQYF.

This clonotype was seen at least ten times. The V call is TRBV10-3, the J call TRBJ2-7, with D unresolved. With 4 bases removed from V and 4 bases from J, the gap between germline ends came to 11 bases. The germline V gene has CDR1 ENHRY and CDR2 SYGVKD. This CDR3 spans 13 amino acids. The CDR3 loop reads CAISVGKDYEQYF. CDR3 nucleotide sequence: TGTGCCATCAGTGTGGGCAAAGATTACGAGCAGTACTTC.

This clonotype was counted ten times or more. The CDR3 sequence is CASSLEMGRNTEAFF. The CDR3 bases are TGTGCCAGCAGCTTAGAGATGGGCAGGAACACTGAAGCTTTCTTT. The V gene is TRBV7-2, the J gene TRBJ1-1; D ambiguous. Trimming removed 1 base at V and 1 base at J, with 10 bases between. The CDR3 contains 15 residues. The germline V gene has CDR1 SGHTA and CDR2 FQGNSA.

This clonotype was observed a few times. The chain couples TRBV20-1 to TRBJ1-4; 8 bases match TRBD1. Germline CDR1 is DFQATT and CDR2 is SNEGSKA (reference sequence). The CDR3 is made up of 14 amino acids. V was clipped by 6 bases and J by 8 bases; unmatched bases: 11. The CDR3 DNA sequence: TGCAGTGCAACCCAGGGGGCGGCTTTGGAAAAACTGTTTTTT. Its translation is CSATQGAALEKLFF.